A single sample is the source of the 7 T cell receptor beta chains below, sequenced in a study of cytomegalovirus exposure and HLA in healthy donors. 13 Jbeta primers and 60 Vbeta primers were used for the PCR. TCRdb keeps only in-frame clones here, not all; method: immunoSEQ multiplex PCR. Seen here are 120,000 or so clones, 70% to 80% observed once, and the top ten hold roughly 3.1%. Sequencing input: PBMCs. The receptor source for this set is a man aged 30-40 years in good health and CMV-seronegative.

The V and J genes are TRBV28 and TRBJ1-2, with unresolved D. The CDR3 has 15 amino acids. V was trimmed by 7 bases and J by 4 bases, leaving 19 bases between them. CDR1 is MDHEN, CDR2 SYDVKM, per germline. The CDR3 DNA reads as TGTGCCAGCACCCCCTGGGCAGGAACCCTCTATGGCTACACCTTC. Its translation: CASTPWAGTLYGYTF.

This clone has a handful of counts. The gene calls are TRBV28 and TRBJ1-1, with 9 positions matching TRBD1. Germline V gene data show CDR1 as MDHEN and CDR2 as SYDVKM. This CDR3 comprises 14 residues. Trimming removed 5 bases from V and 3 bases from J; junction bases left unmatched: 4. CDR3 sequence: CASSPGDRDTEAFF. Written as DNA, the CDR3 is TGTGCCAGCAGTCCCGGGGACAGGGACACTGAAGCTTTCTTT.

V is TRBV5-6 and J is TRBJ2-3, with D possibly TRBD1 on 5 matching bases. V was cut by 1 base and J by 3 bases, with 12 bases left in between. The CDR3 has 15 residues. CDR1 and CDR2 (germline): SGHDT, YYEEEE. DNA for the CDR3: TGTGCCAGCAGCTTGACAGGCTTCGTAACAGATACGCAGTATTTT. Amino acid sequence: CASSLTGFVTDTQYF.

The CDR3 DNA follows: TGTGCCTGGAGTGTACCTAGCGGGGCTTACAATGAGCAGTTCTTC. Encoded protein: CAWSVPSGAYNEQFF. The chain has TRBV30 and TRBJ2-1; 9 positions match TRBD2. The germline CDR1 and CDR2 sequences are GTSNPN and SVGIG (reference sequence). Trimming took 0 bases from V and 4 from J; bases not matched to a gene: 4. The CDR3 has 15 amino acids.

The V call is TRBV7-9, the J call TRBJ1-6; 8 positions match TRBD1. Germline lookup yields CDR1 SEHNR and CDR2 FQNEAQ (reference sequence). V lost 3 bases to trimming and J lost 10 bases; unmatched junction nucleotides: 8. The CDR3 runs to 15 residues. The CDR3 nucleotides are TGTGCCAGCAGCTTGACCGGACAGGGATACTCACCCCTCCACTTT. Translated: CASSLTGQGYSPLHF.

On this clone: A read error may account for a junction end that differs from germline. V is TRBV4-1 and J is TRBJ1-2; possibly TRBD1 for D (6 bases). Germline V CDR1 and CDR2: MGHRA, YSYEKL. CDR3 length equals 12 residues. In nucleotides, the CDR3 is TGCGCCAGCAGCCAAGCCGGGACACTCGCTGCCTTC. This translates into CASSQAGTLAAF.

V gene TRBV15 combines with J gene TRBJ2-3; unclear D gene. CDR3 length: 15 amino acids. CDR1 is LNHNV and CDR2 is YYDKDF in the germline V gene (reference sequence). V lost 0 bases to trimming and J lost 0 bases, with 7 bases between them. CDR3 nucleotide sequence: TGTGCCACCAGCAGAGATTTGCAGAGCACAGATACGCAGTATTTT. This encodes CATSRDLQSTDTQYF.